Following are 24 T cell receptor beta chains from one sample sequenced in a study of blood T cell repertoires in COVID-19 (dated by TCRdb to the early 2020s). Library construction relied on the immunoSEQ multiplex PCR assay. The table was pulled from immuneACCESS by TCRdb, which kept in-frame rearrangements only. Such tables lose some clones; where checked, under half of the loss comes from unresolved V genes, and the rest has no known cause. This sample comprises roughly 380,000 clones, more than 75% of them detected only once. Clones ranked in the top ten supply 2.5% to 3% of the sample. Sequenced: PBMCs or T cells enriched from blood (not recorded which). These receptors were collected from a woman in her 30s who had recovered from COVID-19.

This clone was seen a single time. The chain has TRBV4-1 and TRBJ1-1, with TRBD1 matching 9 bases. V trimming: 3 bases; J trimming: 2 bases; junction bases outside the gene matches: 4. Germline assignment: CDR1 MGHRA and CDR2 YSYEKL. The CDR3 is 15 residues long. The CDR3 protein is CASSQTGGINTEAFF. The CDR3 DNA reads as TGCGCCAGCAGCCAGACAGGGGGAATTAACACTGAAGCTTTCTTT.

The chain is built from TRBV4-1 and TRBJ2-1; tentatively, D is TRBD2 (5 bases). The CDR3 contains 15 residues. Germline CDR1 MGHRA, CDR2 YSYEKL. V was pared by 1 base and J by 7 bases, with 14 bases between. The CDR3 DNA follows: TGCGCCAGCAGCCAAGTCAGCGGAACGTCTAATGAGCAGTTCTTC. Amino acid sequence: CASSQVSGTSNEQFF.

V is TRBV28 and J is TRBJ2-1; 8 bases match TRBD2. With V trimmed by 2 bases and J by 5 bases, 8 bases remained unmatched. The CDR3 totals 16 residues. The germline V gene has CDR1 MDHEN and CDR2 SYDVKM. This chain's CDR3 is CASSLKSGSFHNEQFF. The CDR3 DNA sequence: TGTGCCAGCAGTTTAAAAAGCGGGAGTTTCCACAATGAGCAGTTCTTC.

V is TRBV28 and J is TRBJ2-2; no reliable D call. This CDR3 comprises 13 residues. V gave up 5 bases and J gave up 1 base, with 5 bases separating them. CDR1 is MDHEN and CDR2 is SYDVKM in the germline V gene. The DNA for the CDR3 is TGTGCCAGCAGTAGAGAGAACACCGGGGAGCTGTTTTTT. Translation gives CASSRENTGELFF. Complete variable domain (other parts from reference TRBV28 and TRBJ2-2): DVKVTQSSRYLVKRTGEKVFLECVQDMDHENMFWYRQDPGLGLRLIYFSYDVKMKEKGDIPEGYSVSREKKERFSLILESASTNQTSMYLCASSRENTGELFFGEGSRLTVL.

In nucleotides, the CDR3 is TGTGCCAGCAGGCGGGGATCTAGCACAGATACGCAGTATTTT. Protein sequence: CASRRGSSTDTQYF. This chain links TRBV2 with TRBJ2-3; possible D gene TRBD2, 6 bases. CDR3 length equals 14 residues. Looked up from germline, CDR1 is SNHLY and CDR2 is FYNNEI. V was shortened by 6 bases and J by 0 bases, with 10 bases between the two germline ends.

V usage is TRBV5-1 and J usage is TRBJ2-1; 12 bases line up with TRBD2. There are 15 residues in the CDR3. V was pared by 5 bases and J by 2 bases, with 2 bases of the junction left unmatched. The V gene's germline CDR1 is SGHRS and CDR2 YFSETQ. CDR3 in amino acids: CASRLAGGTYNEQFF. The CDR3, as DNA: TGCGCCAGCAGACTAGCGGGGGGTACCTACAATGAGCAGTTCTTC.

The V and J genes are TRBV11-2 and TRBJ2-1; TRBD1 is a possible D gene (6 bases). The germline CDR1 and CDR2 sequences are SGHAT and FQNNGV. The CDR3 extends over 14 amino acids. Trimming took 5 bases from V and 3 from J, leaving 11 bases between them. CDR3 amino acids: CASSAGVGYNEQFF. Here the CDR3 DNA reads TGTGCCAGCAGCGCAGGGGTCGGCTACAATGAGCAGTTCTTC.

The chain employs TRBV27 and TRBJ1-5, with no clear D. The V gene's germline CDR1 is MNHEY and CDR2 SMNVEV (reference sequence). With 1 base removed from V and 6 bases from J, the gap between germline ends came to 13 bases. CDR3 length: 15 amino acids. The CDR3 loop is CASSLYAGFTQPQHF. For the CDR3, the DNA is TGTGCCAGCAGTTTATACGCGGGGTTTACTCAGCCCCAGCATTTT.

This clone was seen more than once but under ten times. Other DNA sequences from this sample encode an identical CDR3 as well. This sequence joins TRBV11-2 and TRBJ2-1; unclear D gene. With 0 bases removed from V and 6 bases from J, the gap between germline ends came to 3 bases. In germline, CDR1 is SGHAT, CDR2 FQNNGV. This CDR3 is built from 12 residues. The CDR3 protein is CASSLDRNEQFF. For the CDR3, the DNA is TGTGCCAGCAGCTTAGATCGCAATGAGCAGTTCTTC.

The V call is TRBV9, the J call TRBJ2-7; TRBD1 matches at 7 bases. The CDR3 covers 13 residues. J was trimmed by 6 bases and V by 4 bases; bases with no gene match: 7. Germline-derived CDR1 and CDR2 are SGDLS and YYNGEE. In nucleotides, the CDR3 is TGTGCCAGCAGCCCGGACAGGCTGGGCGAGCAGTACTTC. It codes for CASSPDRLGEQYF.

J is TRBJ2-7 and V is TRBV2; 9 nucleotides align to TRBD2. This CDR3 contains 14 residues. The J segment lost 6 bases and the V segment lost 3 bases, leaving 6 bases of the junction unmatched. The germline CDR1 and CDR2 sequences are SNHLY and FYNNEI. The CDR3 sequence: CASSERGRGGEQYF. DNA for the CDR3: TGTGCCAGCAGTGAGCGCGGGCGGGGGGGCGAGCAGTACTTC.

The sample holds a few counts of this clone. The chain is built from TRBV3-1 (or the pseudogene TRBV3-2) and TRBJ2-2, with TRBD1 as a possible D gene (5 bases). Trimming took off 4 bases at V and 2 bases at J, with 11 bases between the two ends. From germline, CDR1 is LGHDT and CDR2 YNNKEL (reference sequence). There are 15 residues in the CDR3. The CDR3 protein is CASSLGHLNTGELFF. CDR3 nucleotide sequence: TGTGCCAGCAGCCTCGGACACCTCAACACCGGGGAGCTGTTTTTT.

V usage is TRBV28 and J usage is TRBJ1-4; 8 nucleotides match TRBD1. After removal of 5 bases from V and 0 bases from J, the junction contained 5 bases not matched to a gene. Germline V gene lookup returns CDR1 MDHEN and CDR2 SYDVKM. The CDR3 sequence is 16 residues long. The CDR3 region has the DNA TGTGCCAGCAGTACACCGGACAGGGCAACTAATGAAAAACTGTTTTTT. Amino acids: CASSTPDRATNEKLFF.

The chain recombines TRBV11-2 with TRBJ1-6; D ambiguous. CDR3 length equals 14 residues. Germline CDR1 SGHAT, CDR2 FQNNGV. Trimming stripped 1 base from V and 10 bases from J, with 11 bases between. The CDR3: CASSLGLRESPLHF. The CDR3, as DNA: TGTGCCAGCAGCTTAGGATTACGGGAGTCACCCCTCCACTTT.

V is TRBV9 and J is TRBJ2-1; the match to TRBD2 covers 9 bases. This CDR3 has 18 amino acids. CDR1 is SGDLS, CDR2 YYNGEE, per germline. With 4 bases clipped from V and 3 bases from J, the junction kept 14 bases outside the gene matches. The CDR3 region has the DNA TGTGCCAGCAGCCCCGAGGTAGCGGGGGACTGGAACTACAATGAGCAGTTCTTC. Protein product: CASSPEVAGDWNYNEQFF.

This clone occurred a few times. Other DNA sequences in the sample encode the same CDR3. This chain links TRBV27 with TRBJ1-2; D gene unclear. Germline-derived CDR1 and CDR2 are MNHEY and SMNVEV (reference sequence). Trimming removed 5 bases at V and 3 bases at J, with 10 bases between. This CDR3 is built from 13 residues. CDR3 protein: CASSLDGDYGYTF. The CDR3 bases are TGTGCCAGCAGTCTTGACGGGGACTATGGCTACACCTTC.

The V and J genes are TRBV6-4 and TRBJ2-1; D uncertain. V was cut by 0 bases and J by 9 bases, with 9 bases left in between. The length of the CDR3 is 13 residues. Germline V lookup: CDR1 MRHNA, CDR2 SNTAGT. The CDR3 sequence: CASSDSERAEQFF. DNA of the CDR3: TGTGCCAGCAGTGACTCGGAGAGAGCTGAGCAGTTCTTC.

The chain combines TRBV14 with TRBJ1-1; 9 nucleotides agree with TRBD1. V was clipped by 4 bases and J by 4 bases; unmatched bases: 13. CDR3 length: 17 amino acids. CDR1 and CDR2 (germline): SGHDN, FVKESK. CDR3 nucleotides: TGTGCCAGCAGCCCGCTTTGGACAGGGGTTGGGGGCACTGAAGCTTTCTTT. It encodes CASSPLWTGVGGTEAFF.

V gene TRBV10-3 combines with J gene TRBJ2-7; D gene unclear. The V end was cut by 3 bases, the J end by 1 base, with 10 bases between. Germline lookup yields CDR1 ENHRY and CDR2 SYGVKD. The length of the CDR3 is 14 residues. The CDR3 spells CAISDLERSYEQYF. CDR3 DNA: TGTGCCATCAGTGACCTCGAGAGGTCCTACGAGCAGTACTTC.

Only one count was recorded for this clone. The chain combines TRBV5-1 with TRBJ2-1; D remains unclear. Germline loops: CDR1 SGHRS, CDR2 YFSETQ. CDR3 length: 15 residues. Between the trimmed V and J ends, which lost 4 bases and 2 bases, there was a span of 13 bases. In DNA, the CDR3 is TGCGCCAGCAGCCCAGATAGCTCAACCTACAATGAGCAGTTCTTC. Encoded protein: CASSPDSSTYNEQFF.

The V call is TRBV7-6, the J call TRBJ2-2; 10 positions match TRBD2. The CDR3 extends over 16 amino acids. In germline, CDR1 is SGHVS, CDR2 FNYEAQ. V shed 5 bases and J 2 bases; nucleotides not matched to a gene: 5. The CDR3 region is CASSHTSGANTGELFF. CDR3 in DNA: TGTGCCAGCAGCCATACTAGCGGGGCTAACACCGGGGAGCTGTTTTTT.

V gene TRBV4-2 combines with J gene TRBJ1-1, with unresolved D. CDR1 and CDR2 (germline): LGHNA, YNFKEQ. Trimming took 6 bases from V and 3 from J, leaving 8 bases between them. The CDR3 is 12 residues long. The CDR3 DNA reads TGTGCCAGCAGTCGCCGGGACACTGAAGCTTTCTTT. This codes for CASSRRDTEAFF.

The chain carries TRBV7-2 and TRBJ2-1, with D possibly being TRBD1 (6 bases). The V gene lost 2 bases and the J gene lost 0 bases, with 11 bases spanning the gap. Germline-derived CDR1 and CDR2 are SGHTA and FQGNSA. There are 16 residues in the CDR3. In nucleotides, the CDR3 is TGTGCCAGCAGCTTAATGAGGGGGAGCTCCTACAATGAGCAGTTCTTC. As protein: CASSLMRGSSYNEQFF. Using reference TRBV7-2 and TRBJ2-1 for the parts outside the CDR3, the full variable domain is GAGVSQSPSNKVTEKGKDVELRCDPISGHTALYWYRQSLGQGLEFLIYFQGNSAPDKSGLPSDRFSAERTGGSVSTLTIQRTQQEDSAVYLCASSLMRGSSYNEQFFGPGTRLTVL.

V and J are TRBV11-1 and TRBJ2-7, with 7 bases matching TRBD1. Germline V gene sequence: CDR1 SGHAT, CDR2 FQDESV (reference sequence). The V and J ends lost 2 bases and 0 bases, in that order; junction bases with no gene match: 4. The CDR3 totals 15 residues. CDR3 bases: TGTGCCAGCAGCTTAACCGGACAGGTCTCCTACGAGCAGTACTTC. Protein product: CASSLTGQVSYEQYF.